This entry lists 13 T cell receptor beta chains sequenced from one sample in a study of T cells in Graves' hyperthyroidism and ophthalmopathy. Amplified TCR beta CDR3 regions derived from RNA transcripts. TCR CDR3 underwent first-round RT-PCR with the HTBI primer set. TCRdb called the multiplex PCR reads again in MiXCR, with one record for every CDR3 protein. The repertoire includes about 300,000 distinct CDR3 sequences, about an eighth of them detected once, and about 8% sits in the top ten. Source material: blood. The receptor set was obtained from a young woman with Graves' hyperthyroidism that later progressed to Graves' ophthalmopathy.

This clonotype was recorded at least ten times. The CDR3 DNA sequence: TGTGCCAGCAGTTCCCCAGACTCGAGCTCCTACAATGAGCAGTTCTTC. The encoded protein is CASSSPDSSSYNEQFF. The chain carries TRBV6-2 or TRBV6-3 and TRBJ2-1; D uncertain. This CDR3 is 16 amino acids long. V was cut by 4 bases and J by 0 bases, with 13 bases left in between. Germline values: CDR1 MNHEY, CDR2 SVGEGT.

In its sample, this clonotype was seen many times. The chain links TRBV18 to TRBJ2-1, with D possibly called TRBD1 or TRBD2 (5 bases each). Germline V gene data show CDR1 as KGHSH and CDR2 as LQKENI. The CDR3 is 15 residues long. V shed 3 bases and J shed 10 bases, with 19 bases lying between them. The CDR3, as DNA: TGTGCCAGCTCACCGGAAAACAAGCTTTGGGACGAGCAGTTCTTC. Protein: CASSPENKLWDEQFF.

The chain carries TRBV4-3 and TRBJ1-1, with a weak D call TRBD1 (5 bases). CDR1 and CDR2 (germline): LGHNA, YSLEER. Trimming pared 4 bases from V and 3 bases from J, leaving 15 bases between. The CDR3 totals 15 residues. The CDR3 bases are TGCGCCAGCAGCCCGAGGCCAGGGAGCGACACTGAAGCTTTCTTT. This encodes CASSPRPGSDTEAFF.

In this sample, this clonotype turned up many times. The rearrangement links TRBV18 to TRBJ2-7, with no clear D. From germline, CDR1 is KGHSH and CDR2 LQKENI. CDR3 size: 12 residues. V dropped 4 bases and J dropped 2 bases, with 6 bases sitting between them. This CDR3 reads CASSLHPYEQYF. CDR3 in DNA: TGTGCCAGCTCACTTCACCCCTACGAGCAGTACTTC.

The sample holds many counts of this clonotype. The CDR3 nucleotides are TGTGCCAGCAGTTCTGCCCCAAGGGGGCCAGAGACCCAGTACTTC. This codes for CASSSAPRGPETQYF. This chain uses TRBV6-2 or TRBV6-3 with TRBJ2-5; 7 nucleotides line up with TRBD1. CDR3 length: 15 residues. Germline CDR1 is MNHEY and CDR2 is SVGEGT. Germline trimming cut 4 bases from V and 4 bases from J; bases unmatched to any gene: 9.

The chain uses TRBV4-2 and TRBJ2-3, with 7 positions matching TRBD2. The CDR3 has 16 residues. The germline CDR1 and CDR2 sequences are LGHNA and YNFKEQ. J was trimmed by 1 base and V by 0 bases; bases with no gene match: 4. The CDR3: CASSQETSEGTDTQYF. The CDR3 coding sequence is TGTGCCAGCAGCCAAGAAACTAGCGAGGGCACAGATACGCAGTATTTT.

This clonotype appeared many times. The V and J genes are TRBV7-2 and TRBJ1-4; 12 bases map to TRBD1. This CDR3 region has 18 residues. CDR1 and CDR2 (germline): SGHTA, FQGNSA. V lost 1 base and J lost 2; bases outside the gene matches: 5. The CDR3 reads CASSLDRDRGRTNEKLFF. The CDR3 DNA reads TGTGCCAGCAGCTTAGACCGGGACAGGGGGCGCACTAATGAAAAACTGTTTTTT.

In its sample, this clonotype was seen many times. The rearrangement uses TRBV7-8 and TRBJ1-4; 7 positions agree with TRBD1. The germline V gene has CDR1 SGHVS and CDR2 FQNEAQ. V was pared by 5 bases and J by 8 bases, with 8 bases of the junction left unmatched. CDR3 length: 14 amino acids. The CDR3 bases are TGTGCCAGCAGCCCCCGACAGGGAGGGGAAAAACTGTTTTTT. Protein product: CASSPRQGGEKLFF. The full variable domain, rest sourced from reference TRBV7-8 and TRBJ1-4, is GAGVSQSPRYKVAKRGQDVALRCDPISGHVSLFWYQQALGQGPEFLTYFQNEAQLDKSGLPSDRFFAERPEGSVSTLKIQRTQQEDSAVYLCASSPRQGGEKLFFGSGTQLSVL.

In this sample, this clonotype turned up many times. V is TRBV4-2 and J is TRBJ1-5, with D perhaps TRBD1 (5 bases). V was shortened by 2 bases and J by 2 bases, with 22 bases between the two germline ends. CDR1 and CDR2 from the germline V gene are LGHNA and YNFKEQ. The CDR3 length is 19 residues. In DNA, the CDR3 is TGTGCCAGCAGCCAAATGCTCCTTCCGGAAGGGGAGGGCAATCAGCCCCAGCATTTT. Protein product: CASSQMLLPEGEGNQPQHF.

This clonotype was found many times. The chain joins TRBV6-1 to TRBJ1-2; D unclear. The CDR3 covers 13 residues. V gave up 3 bases and J gave up 7 bases, with 12 bases separating them. Germline-derived CDR1 and CDR2 are MNHNS and SASEGT. This CDR3 reads CASSDVALGGYTF. Here the CDR3 DNA reads TGTGCCAGCAGTGATGTGGCCTTGGGTGGCTACACCTTC.

J is TRBJ2-7 and V is TRBV9; 14 positions agree with TRBD2. V lost 4 bases, J lost 4 bases, and 10 bases stayed unmatched. CDR1 SGDLS and CDR2 YYNGEE come from the germline V gene. This CDR3 has 17 amino acids. The CDR3 bases are TGTGCCAGCAGCCCTGGGACTAGCGGGAGTCAATTTTACGAGCAGTACTTC. This sequence encodes CASSPGTSGSQFYEQYF.

This clonotype was recorded many times. The chain couples TRBV12-3 or TRBV12-4 to TRBJ1-4, with D uncertain. This CDR3 contains 13 residues. V was trimmed by 1 base and J by 11 bases, leaving 11 bases between them. The CDR3 DNA is TGTGCCAGCAGTTTAGAAGGCATAGCTAAACTGTTTTTT. Protein sequence: CASSLEGIAKLFF.

This clonotype was seen more than once but under ten times. A read error is possible here, since a much larger clone lies one base away. CDR3 nucleotides: TGTGCCCGGAGTTACGATAGCAATCAGCCCCAGCATTTT. Amino acid sequence: CARSYDSNQPQHF. The rearrangement links TRBV30 to TRBJ1-5, with D unclear. The germline V gene encodes CDR1 GTSNPN and CDR2 SVGIG (reference sequence). The CDR3 totals 13 residues.